A single sample gave rise to the 6 T cell receptor beta chains below, sequenced in a study of lymphopenia after photon versus proton radiotherapy. TCRdb keeps only in-frame clones here, not all; method: immunoSEQ multiplex PCR. The top ten hold around 4.6% of the sample, which has around 150,000 clones, roughly nine tenths seen once. The source was peripheral blood, collected from a patient treated with photon-based radiotherapy. Source of these receptors: a man aged 50 to 59 with gastric cancer.

The gene calls are TRBV30 and TRBJ1-5; 9 bases fit TRBD1. The CDR3 is 14 residues long. Germline CDR1 GTSNPN, CDR2 SVGIG (reference sequence). Germline trimming cut 0 bases from V and 7 bases from J; bases unmatched to any gene: 4. CDR3 amino acids: CAWSVGTGYQPQHF. Here the CDR3 DNA reads TGTGCCTGGAGTGTAGGGACAGGGTACCAGCCCCAGCATTTT.

The gene calls are TRBV10-1 and TRBJ2-7, with 8 bases fitting TRBD1. V lost 2 bases, J lost 3 bases, and 3 bases stayed unmatched. CDR1 WNHNN and CDR2 SYGVQD come from the germline V gene (reference sequence). The CDR3 consists of 14 residues. CDR3 sequence: CASSETGGIYEQYF. Written as DNA, the CDR3 is TGCGCCAGCAGTGAGACAGGGGGAATCTACGAGCAGTACTTC.

A remark on this clone: One junction end disagrees with the germline gene, perhaps due to a read error. DNA for the CDR3: TGTGCCAGCAGTTACACGGGAGGTTCGGACTACCACTTC. Residues: CASSYTGGSDYHF. The chain joins TRBV6-5 to TRBJ2-5, with TRBD2 matching 7 bases. The CDR3 loop spans 13 amino acids. Per the germline V gene, CDR1 is MNHEY and CDR2 is SVGAGI.

J is TRBJ1-2 and V is TRBV9; no definite D call. With 1 base removed from V and 2 bases from J, the gap between germline ends came to 9 bases. Germline V gene data show CDR1 as SGDLS and CDR2 as YYNGEE. CDR3 size: 14 residues. The CDR3 is CASSVKEGNYGYTF. The CDR3 DNA is TGTGCCAGCAGCGTAAAGGAAGGGAACTATGGCTACACCTTC.

The rearrangement uses TRBV2 and TRBJ1-5; D unresolved. V gave up 7 bases and J gave up 1 base, with 14 bases separating them. This CDR3 contains 15 residues. The V gene's germline CDR1 is SNHLY and CDR2 FYNNEI. As DNA, the CDR3 is TGTGCCAGCACTAGTCGGCGACTAAGCAATCAGCCCCAGCATTTT. Translation: CASTSRRLSNQPQHF.

This chain connects TRBV29-1 to TRBJ2-2, with D possibly matching TRBD2 (5 bases). Germline V gene data show CDR1 as SQVTM and CDR2 as ANQGSEA. The ends were cut back, 4 bases at V and 2 bases at J, with 11 bases in the middle. The length of the CDR3 is 14 residues. The CDR3 sequence: CSVGGRQNTGELFF. The CDR3 DNA is TGCAGCGTTGGAGGGAGACAAAACACCGGGGAGCTGTTTTTT.